This is a list of T cell receptor beta chains from one sample in a study of shared clonotypes between healthy human individuals. Only in-frame clones appear in the TCRdb table, and some are missing; sequencing was by immunoSEQ multiplex PCR. The table has fewer than 1.8 million clones, approximately 98.5% seen once. Sequencing was carried out using naive CD4+ T cells sorted from blood. These receptors were collected from a man aged 30-40 years in good health. The CDR3 runs from the conserved cysteine through the conserved F or W. A D gene is named only where the DNA matches it firmly. Clone size is given for some rows only: seen once, a few or many times, or a class if the clone is expanded.

TRBV5-1	14	TRBJ1-4	-	-	CASSQSATNEKLFF	TGCGCCAGCAGCCAGAGCGCAACTAATGAAAAACTGTTTTTT
TRBV5-4	14	TRBJ2-3	TRBD1	-	CASSLGTATDTQYF	TGTGCCAGCAGCCTAGGGACAGCCACAGATACGCAGTATTTT
TRBV10-2	13	TRBJ1-5	-	-	CATGAPNNQPQHF	TGCGCCACCGGGGCACCTAACAATCAGCCCCAGCATTTT
TRBV27	14	TRBJ2-7	-	-	CASSSDSYTYEQYF	TGTGCCAGCAGTTCCGACAGTTACACCTACGAGCAGTACTTC
TRBV18	14	TRBJ1-1	-	-	CASSPAGGDTEAFF	TGTGCCAGCTCACCTGCGGGGGGAGACACTGAAGCTTTCTTT
TRBV28	17	TRBJ1-5	-	-	CASSLYGPLAEGQPQHF	TGTGCCAGCAGTTTATACGGACCCTTAGCCGAAGGTCAGCCCCAGCATTTT
TRBV15	14	TRBJ2-3	-	-	CATSNTHVTDTQYF	TGTGCCACCAGCAACACCCACGTCACAGATACGCAGTATTTT
TRBV7-6	17	TRBJ2-1	-	-	CASSLVVVGGTYNEQFF	TGTGCCAGCAGCTTAGTCGTGGTAGGGGGAACCTACAATGAGCAGTTCTTC
TRBV27	15	TRBJ2-2	TRBD2	-	CASSSRLALTGELFF	TGTGCCAGCAGTTCTAGACTAGCACTCACCGGGGAGCTGTTTTTT
TRBV6-5	16	TRBJ2-7	-	-	CASSYSRLTVTYEQYF	TGTGCCAGCAGTTACTCCAGGCTAACGGTAACCTACGAGCAGTACTTC
TRBV5-1	15	TRBJ1-1	-	-	CASSLGAGTGTEAFF	TGCGCCAGCAGCTTGGGGGCGGGGACTGGAACTGAAGCTTTCTTT
TRBV7-2	14	TRBJ2-2	-	-	CASRRGVGAGELFF	TGTGCCAGCAGGCGAGGGGTTGGGGCCGGGGAGCTGTTTTTT
TRBV5-1	15	TRBJ2-7	-	-	CASSGGDSSTYEQYF	TGCGCCAGCAGCGGAGGGGACAGTTCTACCTACGAGCAGTACTTC
TRBV27	12	TRBJ2-7	-	-	CASRDSPYEQYF	TGTGCCAGTCGGGACTCGCCCTACGAGCAGTACTTC
TRBV18	16	TRBJ2-7	TRBD1	-	CASSPGGTVKPYEQYF	TGTGCCAGCTCACCGGGTGGGACAGTGAAACCCTACGAGCAGTACTTC
TRBV9	14	TRBJ2-5	TRBD1	-	CASSATGVSETQYF	TGTGCCAGCAGCGCCACAGGGGTCTCGGAGACCCAGTACTTC
TRBV18	14	TRBJ2-3	-	-	CASSPIESTDTQYF	TGTGCCAGCTCCCCGATTGAGAGCACAGATACGCAGTATTTT
TRBV11-2	14	TRBJ2-1	-	-	CASSFRPGEYEQFF	TGTGCCAGCAGCTTCCGGCCTGGGGAGTATGAGCAGTTCTTC
TRBV7-2	11	TRBJ1-1	-	-	CASSKNTEAFF	TGTGCCAGCAGCAAAAACACTGAAGCTTTCTTT
TRBV28	12	TRBJ1-1	-	-	CASSLVGTEAFF	TGTGCCAGCAGTTTAGTGGGCACTGAAGCTTTCTTT
TRBV30	12	TRBJ2-1	-	-	CASPGTFNEQFF	TGTGCCTCCCCGGGGACATTCAATGAGCAGTTCTTC
TRBV7-2	13	TRBJ2-1	-	-	CASSSPQSATRFF	TGTGCCAGCAGCTCCCCCCAATCCGCGACCCGGTTCTTC
TRBV5-1	16	TRBJ2-5	-	-	CASTLTGIGGEETQYF	TGCGCCAGCACCCTCACGGGGATCGGTGGGGAAGAGACCCAGTACTTC
TRBV11-2	14	TRBJ1-2	TRBD1	-	CASRVTGGNYGYTF	TGTGCCAGCAGGGTGACAGGGGGAAACTATGGCTACACCTTC
TRBV9	15	TRBJ2-5	-	-	CASTKKDGWGETQYF	TGTGCCAGCACCAAGAAAGACGGCTGGGGGGAGACCCAGTACTTC
TRBV18	15	TRBJ2-2	-	-	CASSPDPLGTGELFF	TGTGCCAGCTCACCAGACCCCCTGGGGACCGGGGAGCTGTTTTTT
TRBV5-4	14	TRBJ2-1	TRBD2	-	CASSVRLADNEQFF	TGTGCCAGCAGCGTCCGACTAGCGGACAATGAGCAGTTCTTC
TRBV28	14	TRBJ1-5	-	-	CASTIGGATQPQHF	TGTGCCAGCACCATTGGGGGGGCTACTCAGCCCCAGCATTTT
TRBV5-4	13	TRBJ1-5	TRBD1	-	CASSREQGQPQHF	TGTGCCAGCAGCCGAGAACAGGGGCAGCCCCAGCATTTT
TRBV6-1	15	TRBJ2-5	-	-	CASSESRGRGETQYF	TGTGCCAGCAGTGAATCCCGCGGAAGGGGAGAGACCCAGTACTTC
TRBV30	14	TRBJ2-2	-	once	CAWIWDPKTGELFF	TGTGCCTGGATTTGGGACCCTAAGACCGGGGAGCTGTTTTTT
TRBV6-5	14	TRBJ1-1	TRBD1	-	CASSWGQGSSEAFF	TGTGCCAGCAGTTGGGGACAGGGGTCCTCTGAAGCTTTCTTT
TRBV5-4	15	TRBJ2-3	-	-	CASSLGGTSTDTQYF	TGTGCCAGCAGCTTGGGTGGGACTAGCACAGATACGCAGTATTTT
TRBV14	16	TRBJ2-7	TRBD2	-	CASSQDRPSGSHEQYF	TGTGCCAGCAGCCAAGATCGGCCTAGCGGGAGCCACGAGCAGTACTTC
TRBV14	13	TRBJ1-5	-	-	CASSLKLGQPQHF	TGTGCCAGCAGCTTAAAATTGGGTCAGCCCCAGCATTTT
TRBV5-4	15	TRBJ2-7	-	-	CASSSARGARDEQYF	TGTGCCAGCAGCTCAGCCAGGGGGGCGCGGGACGAGCAGTACTTC
TRBV5-3	20	TRBJ2-1	TRBD1	-	CARSCLPGQGAWGHLKEQFF	TGTGCCAGATCCTGTTTACCGGGACAGGGAGCTTGGGGCCACCTTAAAGAGCAGTTCTTC
TRBV9	15	TRBJ1-2	-	-	CASSRSGGNLYGYTF	TGTGCCAGCAGCCGTAGTGGGGGGAACCTCTATGGCTACACCTTC
TRBV6-5	14	TRBJ2-3	TRBD1	-	CASSRTGTTDTQYF	TGTGCCAGCAGTCGGACAGGGACGACAGATACGCAGTATTTT
TRBV5-6	16	TRBJ1-1	TRBD1	once	CASSRTGGVDDTEAFF	TGTGCCAGCAGCAGGACAGGGGGCGTAGACGACACTGAAGCTTTCTTT
TRBV5-4	14	TRBJ2-7	-	-	CASSSGTARYEQYF	TGTGCCAGCAGCTCCGGGACTGCTAGGTACGAGCAGTACTTC
TRBV27	13	TRBJ1-2	-	-	CASSFGKNYGYTF	TGTGCCAGCAGTTTTGGGAAGAACTATGGCTACACCTTC
TRBV18	14	TRBJ1-1	-	-	CASSLVGVNTEAFF	TGTGCCAGCTCACTAGTGGGGGTGAACACTGAAGCTTTCTTT
TRBV9	15	TRBJ2-5	TRBD2	-	CASSMGLALQETQYF	TGTGCCAGCAGCATGGGACTAGCGCTTCAAGAGACCCAGTACTTC
TRBV5-1	16	TRBJ2-3	TRBD2	-	CASSLVTSSGTDTQYF	TGCGCCAGCAGCTTGGTGACTAGCTCCGGCACAGATACGCAGTATTTT
TRBV28	14	TRBJ1-5	-	-	CASSLGGSSQPQHF	TGTGCCAGCAGTTTAGGGGGATCGAGTCAGCCCCAGCATTTT
TRBV21-1	13	TRBJ2-7	-	-	CASIPRATGEQYF	TGTGCCAGCATCCCCCGGGCCACTGGCGAGCAGTACTTC
TRBV5-6	16	TRBJ2-3	-	once	CASSLGALSGTDTQYF	TGTGCCAGCAGCTTGGGTGCGCTCTCGGGCACAGATACGCAGTATTTT
TRBV7-9	17	TRBJ2-2	-	-	CASSLRGARANTGELFF	TGTGCCAGCAGCTTGAGGGGGGCACGGGCGAACACCGGGGAGCTGTTTTTT
TRBV5-4	13	TRBJ2-7	-	-	CASSPPGEGEQYF	TGTGCCAGCAGCCCTCCGGGCGAGGGCGAGCAGTACTTC
TRBV30	14	TRBJ1-2	-	-	CAWRPSLSNYGYTF	TGTGCCTGGAGGCCCTCCCTCTCCAACTATGGCTACACCTTC
TRBV4-1	17	TRBJ1-2	-	-	CASSQRRDDTWNYGYTF	TGCGCCAGCAGCCAACGAAGGGATGACACTTGGAACTATGGCTACACCTTC
TRBV28	14	TRBJ2-2	TRBD2	-	CASRPGGNTGELFF	TGTGCCAGCAGGCCGGGAGGGAACACCGGGGAGCTGTTTTTT
TRBV5-8	14	TRBJ2-7	-	-	CASNPRTVRYEQYF	TGTGCCAGCAATCCCCGGACAGTGAGGTACGAGCAGTACTTC
TRBV30	11	TRBJ2-3	-	-	CAWSGGEAQYF	TGTGCCTGGAGTGGAGGAGAGGCGCAGTATTTT
TRBV4-2	15	TRBJ2-7	TRBD2	-	CASSPTSGSGHEQYF	TGTGCCAGCAGCCCAACTAGCGGGAGTGGCCACGAGCAGTACTTC